The source of this TCR beta chain is a study of CD8+ T cells in alopecia areata. Sequencing relied on a cDNA template that was reverse transcribed from extracted RNA. Produced via immunoSEQ multiplex PCR; TCRdb's table is partial and in-frame only. The sample shows about 120,000 clones, roughly 55% of them seen only once. The CDR3 runs to 15 residues. Germline-derived CDR1 and CDR2 are LNHNV and YYDKDF (reference sequence). Trimming took 5 bases from V and 6 from J, leaving 19 bases between them. Treatment indicated: oral pan-JAK inhibitor, 5-10 mg twice daily. This clonotype was sampled from a human donor with alopecia areata. The source material was CD8+ T cells sorted from blood, sampled at week 24, from a patient treated with tofacitinib. V usage is TRBV15 and J usage is TRBJ1-1; D is unresolved. This CDR3 reads CATSGPRAQVSEAFF. The CDR3 nucleotides are TGTGCCACCAGCGGACCGCGCGCGCAGGTTTCTGAAGCTTTCTTT.